A single sample is the source of the 9 T cell receptor beta chains below, sequenced in a study of T cell responses to AZD1222 COVID-19 vaccine. Assay: immunoSEQ multiplex PCR; the TCRdb copy retains only in-frame clones and omits some. The table includes roughly 150,000 clones, 93% detected once. The sequencing here drew on peripheral blood, taken on day 0 of AZD1222 vaccination. The source of these receptors is an adult in good health.

This rearrangement joins TRBV29-1 to TRBJ1-2, with D tentatively TRBD1 (6 bases). V lost 5 bases to trimming and J lost 3 bases, with 16 bases between them. Germline CDR1 SQVTM, CDR2 ANQGSEA. This CDR3 comprises 14 residues. The chain's CDR3 is CSVNRGAGDYGYTF. The CDR3 DNA is TGCAGCGTTAATCGGGGGGCTGGAGACTATGGCTACACCTTC.

The V gene is TRBV9, the J gene TRBJ2-2; tentatively, D is TRBD2 (6 bases). The CDR3 is 15 amino acids. Deletions cut 0 bases from V and 4 bases from J, with 10 bases between. CDR1 and CDR2 (germline): SGDLS, YYNGEE. CDR3 sequence reads: CASSVAAGTTGELFF. CDR3 DNA: TGTGCCAGCAGCGTAGCTGCGGGAACCACCGGGGAGCTGTTTTTT.

V usage is TRBV28 and J usage is TRBJ1-6; possible D gene TRBD1, 6 bases. CDR1 is MDHEN, CDR2 SYDVKM, per germline. Trimming pared 6 bases from V and 2 bases from J, leaving 11 bases between. This CDR3 spans 15 amino acids. CDR3: CASRRGSAYNSPLHF. In DNA form, the CDR3 reads TGTGCCAGCAGAAGGGGGTCGGCCTATAATTCACCCCTCCACTTT.

This chain connects TRBV6-5 to TRBJ2-7; 7 bases align to TRBD1. Germline CDR1 is MNHEY and CDR2 is SVGAGI. Trimming took 8 bases from V and 2 from J; bases not matched to a gene: 12. This CDR3 contains 15 residues. CDR3 nucleotides: TGTGCCAGCGGTATGACAGGGTTTGGGACCTACGAGCAGTACTTC. As protein: CASGMTGFGTYEQYF.

The chain joins TRBV6-6 to TRBJ1-5; D call uncertain. V was trimmed by 2 bases and J by 2 bases, leaving 13 bases between them. CDR3 length: 16 residues. The V gene's germline CDR1 is MNHNY and CDR2 SVGAGI (reference sequence). DNA of the CDR3: TGTGCCAGCAGTTACGTGCGACCGGCAGGCAATCAGCCCCAGCATTTT. Residues: CASSYVRPAGNQPQHF.

Only one count was recorded for this clone. J is TRBJ2-7 and V is TRBV29-1, with 7 bases fitting TRBD2. Trimming at V came to 4 bases and at J to 0 bases, leaving 9 bases not matched to a gene. The CDR3 spans 15 residues. Germline V CDR1 and CDR2: SQVTM, ANQGSEA. The CDR3 DNA reads as TGCAGCGTTGGCGGTGGGCGGGAGAGCTCCTACGAGCAGTACTTC. The encoded protein is CSVGGGRESSYEQYF.

The gene calls are TRBV6-1 and TRBJ1-5; D may be TRBD1 (6 bases). V was trimmed by 2 bases and J by 7 bases, leaving 15 bases between them. CDR3 length equals 15 residues. Germline V CDR1 and CDR2: MNHNS, SASEGT. The CDR3 DNA reads TGTGCCAGCAGTGAACTCGATCCAGGGGAGCAGCCCCAGCATTTT. This translates into CASSELDPGEQPQHF.

The gene calls are TRBV14 and TRBJ2-7, with a possible D match to TRBD1 (6 bases). The CDR3 runs 14 residues. V lost 1 base and J 3 bases, leaving 10 bases between the germline ends. CDR1 and CDR2 (germline): SGHDN, FVKESK. CDR3 nucleotides: TGTGCCAGCAGCCAAGTTCCAGGGGACTACGAGCAGTACTTC. It is translated as CASSQVPGDYEQYF.

The chain couples TRBV19 to TRBJ2-1; D gene unclear. This CDR3 has 15 amino acids. Germline CDR1 and CDR2: LNHDA and SQIVND (reference sequence). V lost 3 bases and J 2 bases, leaving 11 bases between the germline ends. In DNA form, the CDR3 reads TGTGCCAGTAGTATCCGAAGAATACCCTACAATGAGCAGTTCTTC. This sequence encodes CASSIRRIPYNEQFF.